This TCR beta chain appears in the sequencing data of a study of beta chain features in type 1 diabetes. Study findings and constraints: Among type 1 diabetes patients, VDJ junctions had fewer insertions and more deletions.

Notes on this clone: Its antigen is not known.

Germline lookup yields CDR1 GTSNPN and CDR2 SVGIG (reference sequence). Unmatched junction bases numbered 4, after V lost 6 bases and J lost 3 bases. This CDR3 has 13 residues. Since all of the isolated RNA was reverse transcribed, expressed TCRB transcripts were what got sequenced. Data came from immunoSEQ multiplex PCR; TCRdb stores just in-frame clones and leaves some out. The table includes roughly 250,000 clones, approximately 70% detected once. This TCR came from a man between 25 and 39 years old in good health. The sample was naive CD4+ T cells from blood. The rearrangement joins TRBV30 to TRBJ2-1; TRBD2 matches at 8 bases. CDR3 coding DNA: TGTGCCTGTCAGCGGGGGATCTACAATGAGCAGTTCTTC. Its translation is CACQRGIYNEQFF.